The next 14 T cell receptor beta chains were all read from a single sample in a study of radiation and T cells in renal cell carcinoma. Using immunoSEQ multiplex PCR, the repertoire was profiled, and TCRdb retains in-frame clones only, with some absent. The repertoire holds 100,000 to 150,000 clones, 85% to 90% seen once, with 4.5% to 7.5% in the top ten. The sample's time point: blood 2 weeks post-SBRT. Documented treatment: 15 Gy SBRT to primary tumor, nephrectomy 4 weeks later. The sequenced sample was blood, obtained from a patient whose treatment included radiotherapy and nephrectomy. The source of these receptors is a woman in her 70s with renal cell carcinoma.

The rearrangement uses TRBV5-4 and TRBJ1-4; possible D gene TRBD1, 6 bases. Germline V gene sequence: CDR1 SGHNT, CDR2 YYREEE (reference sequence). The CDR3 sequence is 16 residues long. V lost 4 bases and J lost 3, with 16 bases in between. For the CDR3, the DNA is TGTGCCAGCAGCCCCATGAAGGACAGTCCTAATGAAAAACTGTTTTTT. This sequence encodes CASSPMKDSPNEKLFF.

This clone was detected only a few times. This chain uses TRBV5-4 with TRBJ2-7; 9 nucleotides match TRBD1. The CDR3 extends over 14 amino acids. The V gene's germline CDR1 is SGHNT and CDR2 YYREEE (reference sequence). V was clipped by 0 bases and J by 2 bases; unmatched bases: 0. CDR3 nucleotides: TGTGCCAGCAGCTTGGGACAGGGGGCCTACGAGCAGTACTTC. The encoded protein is CASSLGQGAYEQYF.

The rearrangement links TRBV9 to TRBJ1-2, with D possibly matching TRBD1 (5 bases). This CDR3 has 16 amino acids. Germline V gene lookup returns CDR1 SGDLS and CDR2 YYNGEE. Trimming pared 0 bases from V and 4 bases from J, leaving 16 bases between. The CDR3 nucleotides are TGTGCCAGCAGCGTAGGGGGTCTTCAGGGCACCTATGGCTACACCTTC. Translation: CASSVGGLQGTYGYTF.

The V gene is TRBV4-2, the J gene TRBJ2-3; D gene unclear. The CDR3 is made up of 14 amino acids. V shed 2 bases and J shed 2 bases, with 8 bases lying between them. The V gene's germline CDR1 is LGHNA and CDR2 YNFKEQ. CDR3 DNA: TGTGCCAGCAGCCAACTTGCATCCACAGATACGCAGTATTTT. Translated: CASSQLASTDTQYF.

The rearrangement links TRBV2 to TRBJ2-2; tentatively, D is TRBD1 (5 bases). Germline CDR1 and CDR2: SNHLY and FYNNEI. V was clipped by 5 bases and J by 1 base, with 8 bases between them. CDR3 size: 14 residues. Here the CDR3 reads CASSRTGNTGELFF. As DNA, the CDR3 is TGTGCCAGCAGTCGAACAGGGAACACCGGGGAGCTGTTTTTT. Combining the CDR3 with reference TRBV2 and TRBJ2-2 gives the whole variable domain EPEVTQTPSHQVTQMGQEVILRCVPISNHLYFYWYRQILGQKVEFLVSFYNNEISEKSEIFDDQFSVERPDGSNFTLKIRSTKLEDSAMYFCASSRTGNTGELFFGEGSRLTVL.

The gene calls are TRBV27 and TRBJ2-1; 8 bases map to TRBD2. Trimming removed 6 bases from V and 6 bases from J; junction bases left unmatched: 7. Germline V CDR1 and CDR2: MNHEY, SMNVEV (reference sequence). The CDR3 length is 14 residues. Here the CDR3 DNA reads TGTGCCAGCAGAGAGCGGGGGACCTTCAATGAGCAGTTCTTC. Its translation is CASRERGTFNEQFF.

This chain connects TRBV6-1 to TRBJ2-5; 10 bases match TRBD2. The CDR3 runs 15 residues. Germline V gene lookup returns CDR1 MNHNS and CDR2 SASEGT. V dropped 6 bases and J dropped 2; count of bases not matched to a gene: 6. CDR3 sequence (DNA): TGTGCCAGCAGCCCTCTAGCGGGGGCTCAAGAGACCCAGTACTTC. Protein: CASSPLAGAQETQYF.

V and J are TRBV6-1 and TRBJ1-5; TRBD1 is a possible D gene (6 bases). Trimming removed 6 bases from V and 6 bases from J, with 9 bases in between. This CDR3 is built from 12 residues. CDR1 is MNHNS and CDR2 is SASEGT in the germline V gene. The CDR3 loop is CASRVGGQPQHF. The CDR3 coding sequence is TGTGCCAGCAGGGTAGGGGGTCAGCCCCAGCATTTT.

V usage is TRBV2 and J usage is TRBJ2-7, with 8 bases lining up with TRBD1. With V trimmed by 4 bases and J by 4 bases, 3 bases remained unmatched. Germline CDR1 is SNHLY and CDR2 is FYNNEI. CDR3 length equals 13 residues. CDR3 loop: CASSGGQGYEQYF. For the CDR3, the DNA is TGTGCCAGCAGTGGAGGACAGGGTTACGAGCAGTACTTC.

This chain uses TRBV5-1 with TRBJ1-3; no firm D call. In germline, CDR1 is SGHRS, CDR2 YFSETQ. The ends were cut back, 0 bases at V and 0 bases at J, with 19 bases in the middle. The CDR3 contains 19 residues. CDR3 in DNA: TGCGCCAGCAGCTTGGGCCCCACCTCTTCAGTCTTCTCTGGAAACACCATATATTTT. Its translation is CASSLGPTSSVFSGNTIYF.

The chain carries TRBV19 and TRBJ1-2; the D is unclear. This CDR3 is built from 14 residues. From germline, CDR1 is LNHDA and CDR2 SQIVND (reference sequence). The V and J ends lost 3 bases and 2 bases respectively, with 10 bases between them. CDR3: CASSIAASNYGYTF. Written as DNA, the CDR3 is TGTGCCAGTAGTATTGCAGCCTCCAACTATGGCTACACCTTC.

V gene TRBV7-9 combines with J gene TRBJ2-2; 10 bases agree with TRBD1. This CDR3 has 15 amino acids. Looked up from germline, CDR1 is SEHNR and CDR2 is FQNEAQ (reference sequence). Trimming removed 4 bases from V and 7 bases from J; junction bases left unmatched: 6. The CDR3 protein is CASSSTGTGVGELFF. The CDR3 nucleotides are TGTGCCAGCAGCTCTACCGGGACAGGGGTCGGGGAGCTGTTTTTT.

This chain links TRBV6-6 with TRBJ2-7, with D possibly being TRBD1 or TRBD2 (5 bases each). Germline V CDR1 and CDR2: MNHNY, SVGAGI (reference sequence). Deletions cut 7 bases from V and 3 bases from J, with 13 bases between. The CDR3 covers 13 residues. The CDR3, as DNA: TGTGCCAGCAATACGGGGACCCTCTACGAGCAGTACTTC. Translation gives CASNTGTLYEQYF.

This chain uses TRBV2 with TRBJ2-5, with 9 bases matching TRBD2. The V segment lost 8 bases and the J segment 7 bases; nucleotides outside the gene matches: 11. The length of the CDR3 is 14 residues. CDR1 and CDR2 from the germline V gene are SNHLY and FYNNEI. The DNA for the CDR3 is TGTGCCAGCGTTCCTAGCGGGGATGTTGGGACCCAGTACTTC. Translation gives CASVPSGDVGTQYF.